Shown below are 22 T cell receptor beta chains from a single sample sequenced in a study of control samples from healthy donors and cancer patients. Sequenced by immunoSEQ multiplex PCR; TCRdb stores in-frame clones only, minus some. The sample has around 110,000 clones; roughly 91% are singletons. The specimen was blood. All receptors come from a woman between 65 and 79 years old in good health.

The rearrangement uses TRBV4-2 and TRBJ2-1; D gene unclear. CDR1 LGHNA and CDR2 YNFKEQ come from the germline V gene. The CDR3 is 13 residues long. V gave up 1 base and J gave up 12 bases, with 13 bases separating them. The CDR3 DNA reads as TGTGCCAGCAGCCAAGTCCCCCGCGATGGGCAGTTCTTC. This gives the protein CASSQVPRDGQFF.

V and J are TRBV10-2 and TRBJ2-1; 8 nucleotides agree with TRBD2. Trimming removed 3 bases from V and 7 bases from J; junction bases left unmatched: 8. The CDR3 covers 15 residues. CDR1 is WSHSY, CDR2 SAAADI, per germline. The CDR3 bases are TGCGCCAGCAGTGACCGGGGGGGGCTTTTGAATGAGCAGTTCTTC. Its translation: CASSDRGGLLNEQFF.

The table lists this clone with a count of one. The chain is built from TRBV18 and TRBJ2-2; no firm D call. Germline CDR1 and CDR2: KGHSH and LQKENI. The CDR3 length is 14 residues. The V gene lost 3 bases and the J gene lost 2 bases, with 7 bases spanning the gap. The CDR3 is CASSPLVNTGELFF. The CDR3 nucleotides read TGTGCCAGCTCACCCCTGGTCAACACCGGGGAGCTGTTTTTT.

The V and J genes are TRBV19 and TRBJ2-7; 8 bases are shared with TRBD1. Germline-derived CDR1 and CDR2 are LNHDA and SQIVND (reference sequence). Unmatched junction bases numbered 10, after V lost 6 bases and J lost 3 bases. The CDR3 totals 15 residues. CDR3 sequence (DNA): TGTGCCAGTAGAATCGCCGGGACAGGATACTACGAGCAGTACTTC. Translation: CASRIAGTGYYEQYF.

This rearrangement joins TRBV2 to TRBJ1-1; no firm D call. Trimming shortened V by 1 base and J by 2 bases, and 11 bases separated the two germline ends. The CDR3 contains 15 residues. Germline V gene data show CDR1 as SNHLY and CDR2 as FYNNEI. Here the CDR3 reads CASSEGEQTNTEAFF. The CDR3 DNA sequence: TGTGCCAGCAGTGAAGGTGAACAGACTAACACTGAAGCTTTCTTT.

This clone was seen a single time. In nucleotides, the CDR3 is TGCGCCAGCAGCTCCTCAGGGGGGCAGCCCCAGCATTTT. It specifies CASSSSGGQPQHF. V is TRBV5-1 and J is TRBJ1-5, with TRBD1 identical over 7 bases. The germline gives CDR1 SGHRS, CDR2 YFSETQ. The CDR3 spans 13 residues. Trimming took 3 bases from V and 7 from J; bases not matched to a gene: 4.

The rearrangement joins TRBV4-1 to TRBJ1-2; tentatively, D is TRBD1 (5 bases). Trimming removed 1 base from V and 8 bases from J, with 14 bases in between. This CDR3 spans 14 amino acids. Germline V gene lookup returns CDR1 MGHRA and CDR2 YSYEKL. For the CDR3, the DNA is TGCGCCAGCAGCCAAGTGAGTTCCGGGACCGGCTACACCTTC. This encodes CASSQVSSGTGYTF.

This sequence joins TRBV5-3 and TRBJ1-3; 10 positions match TRBD1. TRBV5-3 is assigned to the ORF class and has an uncertain function. The CDR3 totals 16 residues. V gave up 4 bases and J gave up 0 bases; unmatched junction bases: 4. The CDR3 region has the DNA TGTGCCAGAAGCCCGACAGGGGGCCGCTCTGGAAACACCATATATTTT. Its translation is CARSPTGGRSGNTIYF.

The J gene is TRBJ1-2, the V gene TRBV5-6; a possible D gene is TRBD1 (5 bases). V lost 0 bases and J 0 bases, leaving 6 bases between the germline ends. There are 14 residues in the CDR3. The germline CDR1 and CDR2 sequences are SGHDT and YYEEEE. The CDR3 DNA is TGTGCCAGCAGCTTGGGACAGTCTAACTATGGCTACACCTTC. Translating it yields CASSLGQSNYGYTF. Drawing the rest from reference TRBV5-6 and TRBJ1-2, the complete variable domain is DAGVTQSPTHLIKTRGQQVTLRCSPKSGHDTVSWYQQALGQGPQFIFQYYEEEERQRGNFPDRFSGHQFPNYSSELNVNALLLGDSALYLCASSLGQSNYGYTFGSGTRLTVV.

The chain uses TRBV12-3 or TRBV12-4 and TRBJ2-5, with 7 bases lining up with TRBD1. The CDR3 spans 13 residues. Unmatched junction bases numbered 6, after V lost 6 bases and J lost 5 bases. The CDR3, as DNA: TGTGCCAGCAGAGCAGGGGGAACCGAGACCCAGTACTTC. Its protein product is CASRAGGTETQYF.

This chain links TRBV2 with TRBJ2-1; 10 positions agree with TRBD2. The CDR3 is 15 residues long. CDR1 is SNHLY, CDR2 FYNNEI, per germline. After removal of 6 bases from V and 4 bases from J, the junction contained 6 bases not matched to a gene. The CDR3 sequence: CASRGGLAEYNEQFF. DNA for the CDR3: TGTGCCAGCAGGGGCGGACTAGCGGAGTACAATGAGCAGTTCTTC.

The chain is built from TRBV7-9 and TRBJ1-5; D possibly corresponds to TRBD1 (5 bases). The CDR3 is made up of 13 amino acids. Germline V gene sequence: CDR1 SEHNR, CDR2 FQNEAQ (reference sequence). V lost 4 bases and J lost 5, with 9 bases in between. In DNA, the CDR3 is TGTGCCAGCAGCTGGGACGGGGATCAGCCCCAGCATTTT. Translated: CASSWDGDQPQHF. The full variable domain, in which reference TRBV7-9 and TRBJ1-5 provide the parts outside the CDR3, is DTGVSQNPRHKITKRGQNVTFRCDPISEHNRLYWYRQTLGQGPEFLTYFQNEAQLEKSRLLSDRFSAERPKGSFSTLEIQRTEQGDSAMYLCASSWDGDQPQHFGDGTRLSIL.

V gene TRBV24-1 combines with J gene TRBJ1-3; D unresolved. Per germline, CDR1 KGHDR and CDR2 SFDVKD. This CDR3 spans 12 amino acids. V dropped 4 bases and J dropped 4 bases, with 4 bases sitting between them. This CDR3 reads CATSDPGNTIYF. Here the CDR3 DNA reads TGTGCCACCAGTGACCCGGGAAACACCATATATTTT.

CDR3 amino acids: CASAGAYGYTF. Written as DNA, the CDR3 is TGTGCCAGTGCGGGGGCCTATGGCTACACCTTC. The chain couples TRBV5-8 to TRBJ1-2, with D perhaps TRBD1 (6 bases). The V end was cut by 8 bases, the J end by 4 bases, with 9 bases between. The CDR3 is made up of 11 amino acids. Germline V gene sequence: CDR1 SGHTS, CDR2 YDEGEE.

As regards this clone: This sample also contains other DNA sequences that code for the same CDR3. V and J are TRBV5-1 and TRBJ1-1; the match to TRBD1 covers 10 bases. J was trimmed by 4 bases and V by 0 bases; bases with no gene match: 3. Germline V CDR1 and CDR2: SGHRS, YFSETQ. This CDR3 region has 15 residues. The chain's CDR3 is CASSLGTGGSTEAFF. The DNA for the CDR3 is TGCGCCAGCAGCTTGGGGACAGGGGGAAGCACTGAAGCTTTCTTT.

The J gene is TRBJ2-7, the V gene TRBV2, with D perhaps TRBD2 (5 bases). CDR3 size: 12 residues. Trimming removed 2 bases from V and 4 bases from J, with 6 bases in between. CDR1 and CDR2 from the germline V gene are SNHLY and FYNNEI. The CDR3 spells CASSERGYEQYF. The CDR3 DNA sequence: TGTGCCAGCAGTGAACGGGGATACGAGCAGTACTTC.

V usage is TRBV10-3 and J usage is TRBJ1-1, with a tentative D call TRBD1 (5 bases). V lost 11 bases to trimming and J lost 3 bases, with 16 bases between them. The CDR3 is made up of 13 amino acids. Germline V gene data show CDR1 as ENHRY and CDR2 as SYGVKD. The CDR3 sequence: CAAAGGLYTEAFF. CDR3 in DNA: TGTGCCGCCGCGGGGGGGTTGTACACTGAAGCTTTCTTT.

This chain joins TRBV19 and TRBJ2-2; no reliable D call. This CDR3 has 15 amino acids. The germline V gene has CDR1 LNHDA and CDR2 SQIVND (reference sequence). V was trimmed by 6 bases and J by 2 bases, leaving 13 bases between them. The CDR3 sequence: CASSTRIFNTGELFF. DNA of the CDR3: TGTGCCAGTAGCACACGAATATTTAACACCGGGGAGCTGTTTTTT. The full variable domain, its missing parts supplied by reference TRBV19 and TRBJ2-2, is DGGITQSPKYLFRKEGQNVTLSCEQNLNHDAMYWYRQDPGQGLRLIYYSQIVNDFQKGDIAEGYSVSREKKESFPLTVTSAQKNPTAFYLCASSTRIFNTGELFFGEGSRLTVL.

This clone came up a few times. The chain uses TRBV19 and TRBJ2-5; TRBD2 aligns across 7 bases. The germline gives CDR1 LNHDA, CDR2 SQIVND (reference sequence). With 2 bases clipped from V and 4 bases from J, the junction kept 4 bases outside the gene matches. The CDR3 contains 14 residues. The CDR3 bases are TGTGCCAGTAGTATACCTAGCGGAATAGAGACCCAGTACTTC. It encodes CASSIPSGIETQYF.

The gene calls are TRBV10-3 and TRBJ1-4; D is uncertain. The germline gives CDR1 ENHRY, CDR2 SYGVKD. This CDR3 comprises 14 residues. V was shortened by 0 bases and J by 8 bases, with 10 bases between the two germline ends. CDR3 bases: TGTGCCATCAGTGAGTCGAAAACTGGGGAAAAACTGTTTTTT. It translates to CAISESKTGEKLFF.

In this sample, this clone turned up a few times. The same CDR3 arises from other DNA sequences in this sample as well. CDR3 sequence: CASSLDGMNTEAFF. The CDR3 nucleotides read TGCGCCAGCAGCTTGGACGGAATGAACACTGAAGCTTTCTTT. The rearrangement links TRBV5-1 to TRBJ1-1, with D uncertain. Germline V gene data show CDR1 as SGHRS and CDR2 as YFSETQ. The CDR3 runs to 14 residues. V lost 0 bases and J lost 0, with 6 bases in between.

V gene TRBV18 combines with J gene TRBJ2-2; D not resolved. Germline V gene data show CDR1 as KGHSH and CDR2 as LQKENI. The CDR3 runs 17 residues. Trimming took 2 bases from V and 0 from J, leaving 13 bases between them. Here the CDR3 DNA reads TGTGCCAGCTCACCATGGTGGCAGGCTACGAACACCGGGGAGCTGTTTTTT. It specifies CASSPWWQATNTGELFF.